Below, 12 T cell receptor beta chains from the same sample are listed, as sequenced in a study of blood T cells in healthy people across ages. For the second PCR, which ran for 7 to 11 cycles, a sample-barcoded 5' primer and a J-beta primer mix were used. MiXCR, applied by TCRdb to the 5' RACE reads, yields one record per CDR3 protein. The sample holds about 1 million distinct CDR3 sequences, around 43% seen once. Source material: blood. The receptor set was obtained from a woman aged 60-70 years in good health.

A few counts support this clonotype. The chain joins TRBV19 to TRBJ2-1, with TRBD2 matching over 16 bases. Trimming cost V 3 bases and J 6 bases; bases outside gene matches: 11. CDR1 is LNHDA and CDR2 is SQIVND in the germline V gene (reference sequence). CDR3 size: 19 residues. The CDR3, as DNA: TGTGCCAGTAGTATTTCCGGACAGGGGACTAGCGGGAGGGCCAATGAGCAGTTCTTC. As protein: CASSISGQGTSGRANEQFF.

This clonotype was recorded a few times. J is TRBJ2-3 and V is TRBV5-1; perhaps TRBD2 as D (6 bases). Trimming removed 9 bases from V and 4 bases from J, with 15 bases in between. The V gene's germline CDR1 is SGHRS and CDR2 YFSETQ. This CDR3 is built from 13 residues. CDR3 bases: TGCGCCACCAGAGGGACTGTGGCAGATACGCAGTATTTT. Amino acids: CATRGTVADTQYF.

V gene TRBV4-2 combines with J gene TRBJ2-7; no clear D. Germline V gene data show CDR1 as LGHNA and CDR2 as YNFKEQ. V lost 1 base and J lost 1, with 8 bases in between. The CDR3 totals 14 residues. CDR3 amino acids: CASSQVGQSYEQYF. The CDR3 nucleotides are TGTGCCAGCAGCCAAGTTGGTCAGTCCTACGAGCAGTACTTC.

The chain links TRBV6-5 to TRBJ2-1; D is undetermined. Germline V gene sequence: CDR1 MNHEY, CDR2 SVGAGI. The CDR3 extends over 12 amino acids. Between the trimmed V and J ends, which lost 2 bases and 9 bases, there was a span of 8 bases. The CDR3 nucleotides are TGTGCCAGCAGTTACACCCGTGGTGAGCAGTTCTTC. This encodes CASSYTRGEQFF.

The CDR3 loop reads CASSSPKGRGSTDTQYF. As DNA, the CDR3 is TGTGCCAGCAGCTCACCCAAGGGGAGGGGTAGCACAGATACGCAGTATTTT. The V gene is TRBV7-2, the J gene TRBJ2-3; TRBD2 matches at 7 bases. This CDR3 contains 17 residues. Per the germline V gene, CDR1 is SGHTA and CDR2 is FQGNSA. Trimming cost V 4 bases and J 0 bases; bases outside gene matches: 10.

This clonotype has a single count. The V and J genes are TRBV9 and TRBJ2-7; D is perhaps TRBD1 (5 bases). From germline, CDR1 is SGDLS and CDR2 YYNGEE. The CDR3 sequence is 16 residues long. V lost 6 bases to trimming and J lost 0 bases, with 19 bases between them. CDR3 DNA: TGTGCCAGCACACCTAGGGGCAGGGTCAGCTCCTACGAGCAGTACTTC. The encoded protein is CASTPRGRVSSYEQYF.

J is TRBJ2-3 and V is TRBV9; D might be TRBD2 (6 bases). The CDR3 sequence is 16 residues long. Per germline, CDR1 SGDLS and CDR2 YYNGEE. V dropped 0 bases and J dropped 0 bases, with 11 bases sitting between them. The CDR3 bases are TGTGCCAGCAGCGTAGCTGGGAGGTCTAGCACAGATACGCAGTATTTT. Translating gives CASSVAGRSSTDTQYF. Combining the CDR3 with reference TRBV9 and TRBJ2-3 gives the whole variable domain DSGVTQTPKHLITATGQRVTLRCSPRSGDLSVYWYQQSLDQGLQFLIQYYNGEERAKGNILERFSAQQFPDLHSELNLSSLELGDSALYFCASSVAGRSSTDTQYFGPGTRLTVL.

This clonotype was found a few times. The chain has TRBV20-1 and TRBJ2-7; weak D call: TRBD2 (6 bases). Per germline, CDR1 DFQATT and CDR2 SNEGSKA (reference sequence). The CDR3 has 17 amino acids. Trimming removed 3 bases from V and 3 bases from J, with 24 bases in between. The CDR3, as DNA: TGCAGTGCTAGTAAAATACGGGATGCTATCGGGAGCTACGAGCAGTACTTC. Translating it yields CSASKIRDAIGSYEQYF.

V usage is TRBV6-5 and J usage is TRBJ2-1, with 10 nucleotides matching TRBD2. Trimming removed 4 bases from V and 7 bases from J; junction bases left unmatched: 7. Germline CDR1 MNHEY, CDR2 SVGAGI. There are 15 residues in the CDR3. As DNA, the CDR3 is TGTGCCAGCAGTTCTCTAGCGGGAGTGGGTAATGAGCAGTTCTTC. The encoded protein is CASSSLAGVGNEQFF.

This clonotype was seen just once. Its ends do not fully match the called genes, so a read error is possible. The V call is TRBV12-3 or TRBV12-4, the J call TRBJ1-5; possibly TRBD1 for D (6 bases). CDR3 length: 14 amino acids. CDR3 sequence: CASRTGTSKQPQHF. In DNA, the CDR3 is TGTGCCAGCAGAACAGGGACTAGCAAGCAGCCCCAGCATTTT.

The chain joins TRBV3-1 to TRBJ2-4; D uncertain. The V end lost 2 bases, the J end lost 13 bases, and 21 bases lay between the germline ends. In germline, CDR1 is LGHDT, CDR2 YNNKEL (reference sequence). The CDR3 is made up of 15 amino acids. The chain's CDR3 is CASSQSTGRYNEQYF. CDR3 coding DNA: TGTGCCAGCAGCCAAAGCACCGGACGGTACAATGAGCAGTACTTC.

On this clonotype itself: Its ends do not fully match the called genes, so a read error is possible. V and J are TRBV7-6 and TRBJ2-7; the match to TRBD1 covers 7 bases. CDR1 and CDR2 (germline): SGHVS, FNYEAQ. This CDR3 has 13 amino acids. For the CDR3, the DNA is TGTGCCGGCAGCTCCAAACAGGGGTCCGAGCAGTACTTC. As protein: CAGSSKQGSEQYF. Combining the CDR3 with reference TRBV7-6 and TRBJ2-7 gives the whole variable domain GAGVSQSPRYKVTKRGQDVALRCDPISGHVSLYWYRQALGQGPEFLTYFNYEAQQDKSGLPNDRFSAERPEGSISTLTIQRTEQRDSAMYRCAGSSKQGSEQYFGPGTRLTVT.